The next 27 T cell receptor beta chains were all read from a single sample in a study of blood T cell repertoires in COVID-19. TCRdb keeps only in-frame clones here, not all; method: immunoSEQ multiplex PCR. The profile shows 150,000 or so clones, roughly four fifths of them singletons. Sequencing was carried out using peripheral blood. These receptors all come from a man aged 35-49 years who had recovered from COVID-19.

The chain couples TRBV2 to TRBJ2-6, with a weak D call TRBD1 (7 bases). The V end was cut by 5 bases, the J end by 3 bases, with 14 bases between. In germline, CDR1 is SNHLY, CDR2 FYNNEI. The CDR3 consists of 16 residues. DNA of the CDR3: TGTGCCAGCAGTCAGGGGGGCCGTCGTGGGGCCAACGTCCTGACTTTC. Translation: CASSQGGRRGANVLTF.

The chain recombines TRBV4-2 with TRBJ2-5; perhaps TRBD2 as D (5 bases). Germline values: CDR1 LGHNA, CDR2 YNFKEQ. The V end was cut by 1 base, the J end by 0 bases, with 9 bases between. This CDR3 contains 15 residues. The CDR3 is CASSQGRRDQETQYF. CDR3 coding DNA: TGTGCCAGCAGCCAAGGAAGGCGGGACCAAGAGACCCAGTACTTC.

V usage is TRBV5-6 and J usage is TRBJ2-1, with 7 bases fitting TRBD2. The CDR3 consists of 16 residues. Germline CDR1 SGHDT, CDR2 YYEEEE. V lost 4 bases and J lost 0; bases outside the gene matches: 7. Here the CDR3 DNA reads TGTGCCAGCAGCCTACTAGCGCTAGGCTCCTACAATGAGCAGTTCTTC. Translated: CASSLLALGSYNEQFF.

This clone was seen just once. J is TRBJ2-7 and V is TRBV7-8; TRBD1 agrees at 7 bases. The CDR3 has 13 residues. From germline, CDR1 is SGHVS and CDR2 FQNEAQ. V shed 8 bases and J 2 bases; nucleotides not matched to a gene: 6. CDR3 protein: CASSDRLTYEQYF. In nucleotides, the CDR3 is TGTGCCAGCTCGGACAGGTTGACCTACGAGCAGTACTTC.

The CDR3 nucleotides read TGTGCCACGACGTCGGATAGCGGGACCTACGAGCAGTACTTC. It encodes CATTSDSGTYEQYF. The gene calls are TRBV18 and TRBJ2-7; the match to TRBD2 covers 8 bases. Germline V gene data show CDR1 as KGHSH and CDR2 as LQKENI. With 10 bases clipped from V and 2 bases from J, the junction kept 10 bases outside the gene matches. This CDR3 has 14 residues.

The chain combines TRBV19 with TRBJ2-1; possibly TRBD2 for D (6 bases). Germline values: CDR1 LNHDA, CDR2 SQIVND (reference sequence). With 9 bases removed from V and 7 bases from J, the gap between germline ends came to 16 bases. This CDR3 is built from 13 residues. The CDR3: CASRGNPRNEQFF. CDR3 bases: TGTGCCAGCCGGGGGAACCCTAGGAATGAGCAGTTCTTC.

J is TRBJ2-1 and V is TRBV27; D may be TRBD2 (6 bases). CDR3 length equals 16 residues. Germline V gene sequence: CDR1 MNHEY, CDR2 SMNVEV (reference sequence). Trimming left V 2 bases short and J 1 base short, with 12 bases between. CDR3 sequence reads: CASSLRAGNSYNEQFF. CDR3 coding DNA: TGTGCCAGCAGTTTAAGGGCGGGGAATTCCTACAATGAGCAGTTCTTC.

Concerning this clone itself: A read error may account for a junction end that differs from germline. This rearrangement joins TRBV4-3 to TRBJ2-7, with a weak D call TRBD1 (5 bases). This CDR3 is built from 15 residues. Germline V gene sequence: CDR1 LGHNA, CDR2 YSLEER. The CDR3, as DNA: TGCGCCAGCAGTCAAGCATGGCAGGGCTCCTACGAGCAGTACTTC. Translated, it gives CASSQAWQGSYEQYF.

The chain has TRBV2 and TRBJ2-3, with TRBD2 matching 8 bases. The CDR3 has 15 residues. Per the germline V gene, CDR1 is SNHLY and CDR2 is FYNNEI. V was clipped by 3 bases and J by 5 bases; unmatched bases: 7. As DNA, the CDR3 is TGTGCCAGCAGTGACGGCGGGAGGCGAGGAGATACGCAGTATTTT. It specifies CASSDGGRRGDTQYF.

The chain uses TRBV14 and TRBJ1-6; D remains unclear. This CDR3 spans 17 amino acids. Trimming left V 0 bases short and J 0 bases short, with 9 bases between. Germline-derived CDR1 and CDR2 are SGHDN and FVKESK. The CDR3 DNA reads as TGTGCCAGCAGCCAAGAGAATCTGAGCTCCTATAATTCACCCCTCCACTTT. Its translation is CASSQENLSSYNSPLHF.

The gene calls are TRBV27 and TRBJ1-5; weak D call: TRBD1 (6 bases). The CDR3 runs 14 residues. V shed 5 bases and J shed 3 bases, with 11 bases lying between them. The germline V gene encodes CDR1 MNHEY and CDR2 SMNVEV (reference sequence). The CDR3 sequence: CASSRAGDNQPQHF. In nucleotides, the CDR3 is TGTGCCAGCAGTCGGGCAGGGGACAATCAGCCCCAGCATTTT.

This chain joins TRBV5-1 and TRBJ1-2; D not certain. Trimming took 0 bases from V and 2 from J, leaving 11 bases between them. Per the germline V gene, CDR1 is SGHRS and CDR2 is YFSETQ. This CDR3 is built from 15 residues. CDR3 coding DNA: TGCGCCAGCAGCTTGGAGATTACAACAAACTATGGCTACACCTTC. This codes for CASSLEITTNYGYTF.

The chain couples TRBV11-2 to TRBJ2-5; TRBD2 matches at 7 bases. Looked up from germline, CDR1 is SGHAT and CDR2 is FQNNGV. This CDR3 comprises 15 residues. Trimming removed 0 bases from V and 5 bases from J; junction bases left unmatched: 6. CDR3: CASSLDEAGVETQYF. Written as DNA, the CDR3 is TGTGCCAGCAGCTTAGATGAGGCGGGAGTGGAGACCCAGTACTTC.

The CDR3 spells CASSPHLQGTDTQYF. CDR3 in DNA: TGTGCCAGCAGCCCTCATCTACAGGGTACAGATACGCAGTATTTT. The gene calls are TRBV3-1 (or the pseudogene TRBV3-2) and TRBJ2-3, with TRBD1 as a possible D gene (6 bases). The V gene lost 4 bases and the J gene lost 3 bases, with 14 bases spanning the gap. CDR1 LGHDT and CDR2 YNNKEL come from the germline V gene (reference sequence). CDR3 length equals 15 residues.

The CDR3: CASSRSGSSNYGYTF. The CDR3 region has the DNA TGCGCCAGCAGCCGTTCGGGAAGTTCTAACTATGGCTACACCTTC. This chain uses TRBV4-3 with TRBJ1-2; unclear D gene. V gave up 4 bases and J gave up 0 bases, with 12 bases separating them. Germline CDR1 is LGHNA and CDR2 is YSLEER. This CDR3 is built from 15 residues.

The chain couples TRBV5-4 to TRBJ2-2; tentative D call: TRBD2 (6 bases). Per germline, CDR1 SGHNT and CDR2 YYREEE (reference sequence). Trimming took off 5 bases at V and 3 bases at J, with 17 bases between the two ends. This CDR3 comprises 16 residues. The CDR3 protein is CASSKAGTPDTGELFF. CDR3 nucleotide sequence: TGTGCCAGCAGTAAGGCCGGGACTCCCGACACCGGGGAGCTGTTTTTT. Full variable domain (outside the CDR3, taken from reference TRBV5-4 and TRBJ2-2): ETGVTQSPTHLIKTRGQQVTLRCSSQSGHNTVSWYQQALGQGPQFIFQYYREEENGRGNFPPRFSGLQFPNYSSELNVNALELDDSALYLCASSKAGTPDTGELFFGEGSRLTVL.

The chain recombines TRBV7-2 with TRBJ2-7; TRBD2 agrees at 13 bases. With V trimmed by 5 bases and J by 4 bases, 2 bases remained unmatched. The CDR3 contains 14 residues. Germline lookup yields CDR1 SGHTA and CDR2 FQGNSA. The CDR3: CASSPGLAGYEQYF. The DNA of the CDR3 is TGTGCCAGCAGCCCGGGACTAGCGGGGTACGAGCAGTACTTC.

The J gene is TRBJ2-1, the V gene TRBV5-6, with 7 bases lining up with TRBD1. The CDR3 sequence is 16 residues long. The germline V gene encodes CDR1 SGHDT and CDR2 YYEEEE. With V trimmed by 3 bases and J by 2 bases, 8 bases remained unmatched. CDR3 in DNA: TGTGCCAGCAGCTACCCGACAGGGATCACCTACAATGAGCAGTTCTTC. This translates into CASSYPTGITYNEQFF.

This clone was counted a few times. The V call is TRBV2, the J call TRBJ2-5, with 7 positions matching TRBD1. The germline V gene encodes CDR1 SNHLY and CDR2 FYNNEI. CDR3 length: 18 residues. V trimming: 6 bases; J trimming: 2 bases; junction bases outside the gene matches: 18. The CDR3, as DNA: TGTGCCAGCAGCGTACACTCCGTTACAGGGGACCCGCAAGAGACCCAGTACTTC. Translated: CASSVHSVTGDPQETQYF.

In the case of this clone: This sample also contains other DNA sequences that code for the same CDR3. V and J are TRBV20-1 and TRBJ1-1; D is ambiguous. Germline V gene data show CDR1 as DFQATT and CDR2 as SNEGSKA (reference sequence). There are 11 residues in the CDR3. V lost 5 bases and J 3 bases, leaving 7 bases between the germline ends. The CDR3 region is CSAGRDTEAFF. The CDR3 bases are TGCAGTGCTGGCCGGGACACTGAAGCTTTCTTT.

This clone was observed once. The V call is TRBV19, the J call TRBJ1-1; 9 positions match TRBD1. The V segment lost 5 bases and the J segment 3 bases; nucleotides outside the gene matches: 10. The CDR3 spans 16 residues. Per the germline V gene, CDR1 is LNHDA and CDR2 is SQIVND (reference sequence). The CDR3 nucleotides read TGTGCCAGTAGTTTGTTACAGGGGGCAGTCGACACTGAAGCTTTCTTT. Protein sequence: CASSLLQGAVDTEAFF.

This clone was counted only a few times. The chain employs TRBV4-3 and TRBJ2-2; 12 bases are shared with TRBD1. CDR3 length equals 17 residues. CDR1 is LGHNA and CDR2 is YSLEER in the germline V gene. V lost 0 bases and J lost 6; bases outside the gene matches: 5. CDR3 residues: CASSQEIGTGGSGELFF. The CDR3 DNA follows: TGCGCCAGCAGCCAAGAAATCGGGACAGGGGGCTCCGGGGAGCTGTTTTTT.

J is TRBJ2-5 and V is TRBV5-1, with TRBD2 matching 9 bases. The CDR3 contains 15 residues. The germline CDR1 and CDR2 sequences are SGHRS and YFSETQ. The trim removed 0 bases at V and 6 bases at J, leaving 6 bases unmatched. The CDR3 sequence is CASSLGAGGRKTQYF. The DNA of the CDR3 is TGCGCCAGCAGCTTGGGAGCGGGAGGAAGAAAGACCCAGTACTTC. The complete variable domain, with remaining parts taken from reference TRBV5-1 and TRBJ2-5, reads KAGVTQTPRYLIKTRGQQVTLSCSPISGHRSVSWYQQTPGQGLQFLFEYFSETQRNKGNFPGRFSGRQFSNSRSEMNVSTLELGDSALYLCASSLGAGGRKTQYFGPGTRLLVL.

This clone has just one count. The CDR3 region is CASSLQRGQFQETQYF. The CDR3 region has the DNA TGTGCCAGCAGCTTACAGAGGGGGCAGTTCCAAGAGACCCAGTACTTC. The gene calls are TRBV7-9 and TRBJ2-5; 7 positions match TRBD1. Trimming cost V 2 bases and J 1 base; bases outside gene matches: 7. Germline values: CDR1 SEHNR, CDR2 FQNEAQ (reference sequence). The CDR3 covers 16 residues. The variable domain in full, with the rest retrieved from reference TRBV7-9 and TRBJ2-5, is DTGVSQNPRHKITKRGQNVTFRCDPISEHNRLYWYRQTLGQGPEFLTYFQNEAQLEKSRLLSDRFSAERPKGSFSTLEIQRTEQGDSAMYLCASSLQRGQFQETQYFGPGTRLLVL.

V and J are TRBV7-9 and TRBJ2-1, with 10 bases aligning to TRBD2. V lost 5 bases, J lost 4 bases, and 14 bases stayed unmatched. There are 18 residues in the CDR3. Germline V gene lookup returns CDR1 SEHNR and CDR2 FQNEAQ (reference sequence). CDR3 sequence (DNA): TGTGCCAGCAGCACCAGCGGGCGGGGACTAGCGACATACAATGAGCAGTTCTTC. Amino acid sequence: CASSTSGRGLATYNEQFF.

This clone was counted a few times. This chain joins TRBV5-6 and TRBJ2-2, with 7 bases aligning to TRBD1. The germline V gene encodes CDR1 SGHDT and CDR2 YYEEEE. The trim removed 0 bases at V and 5 bases at J, leaving 4 bases unmatched. The CDR3 contains 15 residues. CDR3: CASSLGRGRTGELFF. The CDR3 DNA sequence: TGTGCCAGCAGCTTGGGAAGGGGGCGAACCGGGGAGCTGTTTTTT.

A remark on this clone: At one boundary the junction diverges from the germline segment, which might be a read error. This same CDR3 is encoded by further DNA sequences in the sample. V and J are TRBV9 and TRBJ2-7, with D possibly called TRBD1 or TRBD2 (5 bases each). The germline gives CDR1 SGDLS, CDR2 YYNGEE. The CDR3 has 18 residues. The CDR3 DNA reads TGTGCCAGTAGCGTAGGGGCTAAGGACTCTGTTAGCTCCTACGAGCAGTACTTC. This translates into CASSVGAKDSVSSYEQYF.